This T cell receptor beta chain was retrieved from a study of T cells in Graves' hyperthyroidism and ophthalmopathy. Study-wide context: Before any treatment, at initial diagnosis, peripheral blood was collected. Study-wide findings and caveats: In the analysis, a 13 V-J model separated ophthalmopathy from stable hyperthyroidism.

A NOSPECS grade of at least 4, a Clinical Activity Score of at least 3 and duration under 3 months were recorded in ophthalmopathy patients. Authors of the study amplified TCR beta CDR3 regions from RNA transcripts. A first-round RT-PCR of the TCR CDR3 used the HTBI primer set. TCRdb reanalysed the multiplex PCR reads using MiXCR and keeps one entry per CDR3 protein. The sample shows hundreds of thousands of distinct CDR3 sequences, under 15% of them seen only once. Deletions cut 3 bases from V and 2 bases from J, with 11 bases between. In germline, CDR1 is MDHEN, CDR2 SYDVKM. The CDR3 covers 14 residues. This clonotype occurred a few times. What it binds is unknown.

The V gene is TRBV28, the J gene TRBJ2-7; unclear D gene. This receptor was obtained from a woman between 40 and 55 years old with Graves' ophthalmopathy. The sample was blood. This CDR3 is CASSFFRGPYEQYF. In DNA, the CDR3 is TGTGCCAGCAGTTTTTTTCGCGGACCCTACGAGCAGTACTTC.